This is a list of T cell receptor beta chains from one sample in a study of T cell changes during pregnancy in multiple sclerosis. Clones were read by immunoSEQ multiplex PCR, and TCRdb kept only the in-frame ones, dropping some. The sample lists some 30,000 clones, roughly 86% occurring once. This sample comprised CD8+ T cells from peripheral blood mononuclear cells, obtained before pregnancy. These receptors were taken from a female donor with multiple sclerosis, enrolled in a pregnancy study. The CDR3 runs from the conserved cysteine through the conserved F or W. The D gene is left open where the match is weak. The size entry is marked missing in some rows and otherwise reads once, few, many or a size class.

CDR3nt	CDR3aa	d_gene	abundance	v_gene	j_gene
TGTGCCAGCAGCGTAACTAGCGGGTTCTACGAGCAGTACTTC	CASSVTSGFYEQYF	TRBD2	.	TRBV9	TRBJ2-7
TGTGCCAGCAGCTTGCTAGCGGGAGGGAAAACAGATACGCAGTATTTT	CASSLLAGGKTDTQYF	TRBD2	.	TRBV7-3	TRBJ2-3
TGTGCCAGCAGAATGGGGGGTTTTGGCACTGAAGCTTTCTTT	CASRMGGFGTEAFF	.	.	TRBV25-1	TRBJ1-1
TGTGCCAGCAGTGAGGCTAGCGGTCATGGCGAGCAGTACTTC	CASSEASGHGEQYF	TRBD2	.	TRBV11-3	TRBJ2-7
TGTGCCAGCACCGTTAGCGGGAGAAGTGGCGAGCAGTACTTC	CASTVSGRSGEQYF	TRBD2	.	TRBV27	TRBJ2-7
TGTGCCAGCAGTCGGGGGGGAGAGACCCAGTACTTC	CASSRGGETQYF	TRBD2	.	TRBV7-8	TRBJ2-5
TGTGCCAGCAGCTTATTAACGGAGGACTATGGCTACACCTTC	CASSLLTEDYGYTF	.	.	TRBV7-8	TRBJ1-2
TGTGCCAGCTCACCTAACTCCTACGAGCAGTACTTC	CASSPNSYEQYF	.	.	TRBV18	TRBJ2-7
TGTGCCAGCAGTTTTGCGAGCGGGACCTACGAGCAGTACTTC	CASSFASGTYEQYF	TRBD2	.	TRBV28	TRBJ2-7
TGTGCCAGCAGTTTAAATTGGGGAGACTATGGCTACACCTTC	CASSLNWGDYGYTF	.	.	TRBV27	TRBJ1-2
TGTGCCAGCAGCGAGAGCGGGAGTGGTGCAGATACGCAGTATTTT	CASSESGSGADTQYF	TRBD2	.	TRBV9	TRBJ2-3
TGTGCCAGCAGCCCAACTCATACTAGCACGGCCTACAATGAGCAGTTCTTC	CASSPTHTSTAYNEQFF	.	.	TRBV11-3	TRBJ2-1
TGTGCCAGCAGTCCGGACACCGGAGAAAAACTGTTTTTT	CASSPDTGEKLFF	.	.	TRBV28	TRBJ1-4
TGTGCCAGCTCACCAAGAGAAACCGGGACAGGGTCCTACGAGCAGTACTTC	CASSPRETGTGSYEQYF	TRBD1	once	TRBV18	TRBJ2-7
TGTGCCAGCTCATTCACAGGGTACTACAATGAGCAGTTCTTC	CASSFTGYYNEQFF	.	.	TRBV18	TRBJ2-1
TGCAGCGTTGAAGAGGGGAGGGGGGCGCGTGGCTACACCTTC	CSVEEGRGARGYTF	.	.	TRBV29-1	TRBJ1-2
TGTGCCAGCTCACCACCGCCGGACTACTACAATGAGCAGTTCTTC	CASSPPPDYYNEQFF	.	.	TRBV18	TRBJ2-1
TGCGCCAGCAGCCAAGACAGGGGGAACTACGAGCAGTACTTC	CASSQDRGNYEQYF	TRBD1	.	TRBV4-3	TRBJ2-7
TGTGCCAGCAGCCCAGCCTACAATGAGCAGTTCTTC	CASSPAYNEQFF	.	.	TRBV11-1	TRBJ2-1
TGTGCCAGCAGCGAAGACGTAGCCAGCTCCTACGAGCAGTACTTC	CASSEDVASSYEQYF	.	.	TRBV2	TRBJ2-7
TGTGCCAGCAGTGCTACCCCGGGACAGGGAGGAGGAGGGGGCACAGATACGCAGTATTTT	CASSATPGQGGGGGTDTQYF	TRBD1	.	TRBV13	TRBJ2-3
TGTGCCACCAGCAGAGATTTTTCTAGCGGGGGGCATGTAGATGAGCAGTTCTTC	CATSRDFSSGGHVDEQFF	TRBD2	.	TRBV15	TRBJ2-1
TGTGCCAGCAGCTTGTTAGAGCCTATGAACACTGAAGCTTTCTTT	CASSLLEPMNTEAFF	.	.	TRBV5-6	TRBJ1-1
TGTGCCAGCAGCCAACAGGGGGGAGGCTACACCTTC	CASSQQGGGYTF	TRBD1	.	TRBV5-6	TRBJ1-2
TGCGCCAGCAGCTTCCAGGGGGCCTTTTATGAGCAGTTCTTC	CASSFQGAFYEQFF	TRBD1	once	TRBV5-1	TRBJ2-1
TGCGCCAGCAGCGAAAGACAGGGGGCCCTCAATGAGCAGTTCTTC	CASSERQGALNEQFF	TRBD1	.	TRBV4-3	TRBJ2-1
TGTGCCAGCAGCTGGGGAGAGAACACTGAAGCTTTCTTT	CASSWGENTEAFF	.	once	TRBV5-4	TRBJ1-1
TGCGCCAGCAGCTTCCAGGGCAGTAGAATATATGGCTACACCTTC	CASSFQGSRIYGYTF	.	few	TRBV5-1	TRBJ1-2
TGTGCCAGCAGCCCTAGCGGGAGTAGCTCCTACGAGCAGTACTTC	CASSPSGSSSYEQYF	TRBD2	.	TRBV7-6	TRBJ2-7
TGTGCCAGCAGTTACGTGCTAGCCTCTAGCACAGATACGCAGTATTTT	CASSYVLASSTDTQYF	.	.	TRBV6-6	TRBJ2-3
TGTGCCAGCAGTCCCCTGTGGGGAGGAGACGGTGAGCAGTTCTTC	CASSPLWGGDGEQFF	.	once	TRBV28	TRBJ2-1
TGTGCCAGCAGCGAGAGCGGCAATGAGCAGTTCTTC	CASSESGNEQFF	.	.	TRBV5-4	TRBJ2-1
TGCGCCAGCAGTGGGGGCCCTGAAGCTTTCTTT	CASSGGPEAFF	.	.	TRBV10-2	TRBJ1-1